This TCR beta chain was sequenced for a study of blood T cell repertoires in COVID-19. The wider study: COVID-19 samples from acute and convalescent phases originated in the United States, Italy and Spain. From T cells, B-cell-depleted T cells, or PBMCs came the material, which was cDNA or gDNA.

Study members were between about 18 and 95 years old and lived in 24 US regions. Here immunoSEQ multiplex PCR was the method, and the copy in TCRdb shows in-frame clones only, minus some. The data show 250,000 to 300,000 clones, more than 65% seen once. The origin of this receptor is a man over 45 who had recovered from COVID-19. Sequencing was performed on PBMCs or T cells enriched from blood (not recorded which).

The CDR3 here is CASSVGQGDPRSSYNEQFF. The CDR3 DNA reads as TGTGCCAGCAGCGTAGGACAGGGGGATCCCCGGAGCTCCTACAATGAGCAGTTCTTC. The chain combines TRBV9 with TRBJ2-1, with 9 bases identical to TRBD1. In germline, CDR1 is SGDLS, CDR2 YYNGEE. The CDR3 extends over 19 amino acids. V was clipped by 0 bases and J by 0 bases; unmatched bases: 10.